The entry that follows covers one T cell receptor beta chain sequence. The data originate from a study of shared clonotypes between healthy human individuals. Profiled with immunoSEQ multiplex PCR; TCRdb holds only in-frame clones, not every one. The sample shows 2 million to 2.5 million clones, 85% to 95% of them seen only once. The origin of this receptor is a man between 18 and 35 years old in good health. Some clones in this sample may be carry-over from other donors' samples. The sample consisted of naive CD4+ T cells from PBMCs. Regarding subset: CD45RA+ positively selected.

For the CDR3, the DNA is TGCGCCAGCAGCTTGGAAGGGACAGAAGTTGGCACCGGGGAGCTGTTTTTT. This sequence encodes CASSLEGTEVGTGELFF. The chain is built from TRBV5-1 and TRBJ2-2; TRBD1 matches at 7 bases. Trimming removed 0 bases from V and 4 bases from J; junction bases left unmatched: 9. The V gene's germline CDR1 is SGHRS and CDR2 YFSETQ. There are 17 residues in the CDR3. Based on the CDR3 plus reference TRBV5-1 and TRBJ2-2, the full variable domain is KAGVTQTPRYLIKTRGQQVTLSCSPISGHRSVSWYQQTPGQGLQFLFEYFSETQRNKGNFPGRFSGRQFSNSRSEMNVSTLELGDSALYLCASSLEGTEVGTGELFFGEGSRLTVL.